Detailed here is one TCR beta chain. It has no known antigen specificity. Qualities for individual bases were not recorded, and no much larger clone is one base off. The data were obtained in a study of PD-L1 blockade in urothelial cancer (dated by TCRdb to the late 2010s). For the wider study: Therapy was started around 2014 for all patients, and atezolizumab 1,200 mg was administered intravenously every 3 weeks. A median of about 140,000 T cells and some 82,000 unique TCRs was obtained from blood samples, and a median clonality of roughly 0.08 was observed. Blood samples were analyzed 3 weeks after the start of treatment (second dose) and 6 weeks after the start of treatment. Durable clinical benefit was achieved by nine patients but not by the remaining 20. Patients had an ECOG performance status of 0 or 1 and had received between 0 and 3 prior chemotherapy regimens. The study was an exploratory multi-omic analysis of somatic, immune and clinical correlates of response to PD-L1 blockade with atezolizumab in urothelial cancer. Durable clinical benefit meant progression-free survival longer than 6 months, and TCR features were also tested against progression-free and overall survival. In the same patients who had TCR sequencing, pretreatment tumors also underwent whole exome sequencing and RNA sequencing. Pretreatment tumor samples, along with matched peripheral blood collected serially before and after atezolizumab treatment, underwent TCR sequencing. Twenty-five of 29 patients were identified as males with urothelial cancer of bladder origin, and a prior smoking history was reported by 18 of 29 patients. Under 30 patients had pretreatment blood TCR-seq, about 25 had at least one posttreatment blood collection, and about 25 had tumor TCR-seq.

To estimate absolute template abundance from read counts, synthetic TCR analog templates were spiked into each PCR. Using the immunoSEQ assay, TCRbeta CDR3 regions were amplified from genomic DNA with bias-controlled V and J gene primers. Sequencing of rearranged TCRbeta segments was performed at approximately 20X coverage. In the paper's pipeline: Clustering was used to correct sequencing errors, and CDR3s were annotated against IMGT to assign V, D and J genes. Downstream analyses used only productive TCRbeta rearrangements and left out out-of-frame or stop-codon sequences. Clonality was computed as one minus Shannon entropy normalized by the log of the number of unique productive sequences. Clones differing between time points or between blood and tumor were identified using Fisher's exact test with Benjamini-Hochberg correction, with an adjusted p below 0.01 applied as the threshold. Drawn from immuneACCESS, this table holds only the in-frame rearrangements with V and J called that TCRdb kept. Clones are partly lost; checked studies trace under half to an unresolved V gene and leave the rest unexplained. Clone size and the V and J calls come from that table; the DNA yielded D and trimming. The sample table shows 70,000 or so clones, and under 90% are seen once. The top ten clonotypes cover about 4.7% of the sample.

The cohort comprised approximately 30 patients with locally advanced or metastatic urothelial carcinoma treated at Memorial Sloan Kettering on a trial protocol. Peripheral blood mononuclear cells were collected pretreatment and during treatment, with between 1 and 8 total time points per patient. The Qiagen DNeasy Blood extraction kit was used to purify genomic DNA from total PBMCs and from tumor samples. Collected pretreatment and during treatment, PBMCs were isolated and stored as previously described. Broad study findings and their caveats: Because of the small sample size (n ≈ 30) and the many exploratory analyses performed, the results are intended to be regarded as hypothesis-generating. Improved progression-free and overall survival was found to be associated with pretreatment peripheral blood TCR clonality below the median. At 3 weeks after the start of treatment, tumor-associated TCR clones in peripheral blood had expanded more in patients with durable benefit (n ≈ 24, p = 0.022).

The sample was PBMCs, taken around atezolizumab (anti-PD-L1) treatment. This receptor was identified in a man between 70 and 80 years old with urothelial cancer.

Here is the DNA: TGTGCCAGCAGCGAGGACAGGGGGAGTCAGCCCCAGCATTTT. This yields the protein CASSEDRGSQPQHF. The V and J genes are TRBV2 and TRBJ1-5, with TRBD1 matching 10 junction bases. V lost 6 bases and J lost 6 bases, and the count of bases not matched to a germline gene is 5. From the germline V gene, CDR1 is SNHLY and CDR2 is FYNNEI. Its CDR3 holds 14 amino acids, cysteine through phenylalanine. Left in the record is the CDR3 DNA by itself, 42 bases read in frame from the first base.